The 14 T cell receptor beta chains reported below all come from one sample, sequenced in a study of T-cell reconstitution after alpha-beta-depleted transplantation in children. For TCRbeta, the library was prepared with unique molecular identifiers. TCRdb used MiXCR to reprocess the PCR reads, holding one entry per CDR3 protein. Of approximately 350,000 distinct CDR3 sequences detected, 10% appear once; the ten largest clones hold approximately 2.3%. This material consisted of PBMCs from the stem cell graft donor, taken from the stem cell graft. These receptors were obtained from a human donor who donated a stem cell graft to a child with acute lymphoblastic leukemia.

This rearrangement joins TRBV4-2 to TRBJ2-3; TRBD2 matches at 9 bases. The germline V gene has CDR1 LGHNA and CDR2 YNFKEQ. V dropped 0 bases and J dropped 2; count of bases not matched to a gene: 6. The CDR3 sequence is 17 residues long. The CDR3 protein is CASSQEGTSYYTDTQYF. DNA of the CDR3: TGTGCCAGCAGCCAAGAGGGGACTAGCTACTACACAGATACGCAGTATTTT.

CDR3 protein: CASTPTSGQETQYF. In DNA, the CDR3 is TGCGCCAGCACCCCGACTAGCGGTCAAGAGACCCAGTACTTC. This chain links TRBV5-1 with TRBJ2-5; 9 nucleotides agree with TRBD2. After removal of 6 bases from V and 2 bases from J, the junction contained 5 bases not matched to a gene. Germline values: CDR1 SGHRS, CDR2 YFSETQ. The CDR3 is 14 amino acids.

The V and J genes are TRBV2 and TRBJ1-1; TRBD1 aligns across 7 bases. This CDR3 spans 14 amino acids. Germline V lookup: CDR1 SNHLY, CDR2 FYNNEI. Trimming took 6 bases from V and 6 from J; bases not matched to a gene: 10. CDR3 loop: CASSRGTAVAEAFF. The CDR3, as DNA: TGTGCCAGCAGCCGGGGGACAGCCGTCGCTGAAGCTTTCTTT.

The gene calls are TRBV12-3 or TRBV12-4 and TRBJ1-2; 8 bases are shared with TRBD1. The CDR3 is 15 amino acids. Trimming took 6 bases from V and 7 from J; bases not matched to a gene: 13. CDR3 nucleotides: TGTGCCAGCAGCGCCCCGGGACAGGCTCCCCTTGGCTACACCTTC. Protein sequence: CASSAPGQAPLGYTF.

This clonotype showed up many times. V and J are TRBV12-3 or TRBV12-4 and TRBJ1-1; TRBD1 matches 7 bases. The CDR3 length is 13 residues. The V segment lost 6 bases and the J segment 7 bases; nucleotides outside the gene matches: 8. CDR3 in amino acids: CASSLGQELEAFF. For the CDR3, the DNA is TGTGCCAGCAGCCTCGGACAGGAACTTGAAGCTTTCTTT.

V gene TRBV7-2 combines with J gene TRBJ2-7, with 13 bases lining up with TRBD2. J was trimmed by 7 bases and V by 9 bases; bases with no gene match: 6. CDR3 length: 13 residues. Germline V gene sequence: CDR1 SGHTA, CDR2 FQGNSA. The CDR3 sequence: CASQGLAGAEQYF. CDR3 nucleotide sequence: TGTGCCAGTCAAGGACTAGCGGGAGCAGAGCAGTACTTC.

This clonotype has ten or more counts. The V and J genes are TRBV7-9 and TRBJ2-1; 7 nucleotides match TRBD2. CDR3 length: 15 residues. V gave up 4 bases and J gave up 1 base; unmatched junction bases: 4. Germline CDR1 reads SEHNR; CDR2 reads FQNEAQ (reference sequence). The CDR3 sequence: CASSSQGGSYNEQFF. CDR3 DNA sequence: TGTGCCAGCAGCTCCCAGGGAGGGTCCTACAATGAGCAGTTCTTC.

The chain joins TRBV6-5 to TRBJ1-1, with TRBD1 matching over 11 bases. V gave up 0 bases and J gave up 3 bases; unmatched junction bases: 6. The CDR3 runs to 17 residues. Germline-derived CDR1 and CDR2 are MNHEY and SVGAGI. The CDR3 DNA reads TGTGCCAGCAGTTACTCTACTATGGACAGGGGGCACACTGAAGCTTTCTTT. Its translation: CASSYSTMDRGHTEAFF.

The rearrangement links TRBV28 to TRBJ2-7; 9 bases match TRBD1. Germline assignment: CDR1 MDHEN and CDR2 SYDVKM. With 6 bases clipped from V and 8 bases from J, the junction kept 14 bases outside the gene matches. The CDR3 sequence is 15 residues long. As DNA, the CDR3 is TGTGCCAGCAGCTCTGGACAGGGGATTTTACGGAAGCAGTACTTC. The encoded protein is CASSSGQGILRKQYF. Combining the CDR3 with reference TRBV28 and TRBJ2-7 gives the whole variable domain DVKVTQSSRYLVKRTGEKVFLECVQDMDHENMFWYRQDPGLGLRLIYFSYDVKMKEKGDIPEGYSVSREKKERFSLILESASTNQTSMYLCASSSGQGILRKQYFGPGTRLTVT.

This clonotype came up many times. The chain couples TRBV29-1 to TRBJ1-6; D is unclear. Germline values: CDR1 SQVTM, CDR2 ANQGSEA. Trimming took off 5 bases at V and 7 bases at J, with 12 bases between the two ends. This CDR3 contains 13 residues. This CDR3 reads CSVMTSMNSPLHF. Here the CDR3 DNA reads TGCAGCGTTATGACAAGTATGAATTCACCCCTCCACTTT.

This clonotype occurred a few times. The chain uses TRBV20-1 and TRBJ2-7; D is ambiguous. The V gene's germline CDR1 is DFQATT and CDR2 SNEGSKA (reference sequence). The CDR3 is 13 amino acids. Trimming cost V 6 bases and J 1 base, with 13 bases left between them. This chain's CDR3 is CSADRSSSYEQYF. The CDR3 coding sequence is TGCAGTGCCGACCGGTCCTCGTCCTACGAGCAGTACTTC.

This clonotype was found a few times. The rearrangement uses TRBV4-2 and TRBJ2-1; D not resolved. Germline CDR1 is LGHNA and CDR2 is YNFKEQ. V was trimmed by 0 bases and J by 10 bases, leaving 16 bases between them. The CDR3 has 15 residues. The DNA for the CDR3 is TGTGCCAGCAGCCAAGAAGTAGCCCCTTCCAGGGAGCAGTTCTTC. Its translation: CASSQEVAPSREQFF.

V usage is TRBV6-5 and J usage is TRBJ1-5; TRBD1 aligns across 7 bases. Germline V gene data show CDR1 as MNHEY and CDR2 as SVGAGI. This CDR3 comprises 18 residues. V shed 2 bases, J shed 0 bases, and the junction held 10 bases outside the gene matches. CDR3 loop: CASSYTPPGQLSNQPQHF. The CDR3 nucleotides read TGTGCCAGCAGTTACACACCTCCGGGACAGCTTAGCAATCAGCCCCAGCATTTT.

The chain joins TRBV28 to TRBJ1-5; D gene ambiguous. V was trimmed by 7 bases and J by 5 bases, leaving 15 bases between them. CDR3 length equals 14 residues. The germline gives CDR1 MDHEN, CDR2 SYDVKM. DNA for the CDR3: TGTGCCAGCACCAGAACCGGGGTTTATCAGCCCCAGCATTTT. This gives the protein CASTRTGVYQPQHF.